The 10 T cell receptor beta chains given below trace back to one sample, sequenced in a study of cytomegalovirus exposure and HLA in healthy donors. Primers: 60 Vbeta forward and 13 Jbeta reverse. Repertoires were generated with immunoSEQ multiplex PCR, while TCRdb's copy carries only in-frame clones and drops some. In the table there are about 200,000 clones, about 83% of which are singletons. Material: PBMCs. These TCRs come from a girl aged 10 to 17 in good health and CMV-seronegative.

The gene calls are TRBV18 and TRBJ2-1; D may be TRBD2 (7 bases). The germline V and J ends were trimmed by 3 bases and 12 bases, with 24 bases remaining between them. CDR1 is KGHSH and CDR2 is LQKENI in the germline V gene. The CDR3 length is 16 residues. CDR3 in amino acids: CASSPALQTSRGGQFF. DNA of the CDR3: TGTGCCAGCTCACCGGCTCTTCAAACCTCTAGGGGGGGGCAGTTCTTC.

The chain carries TRBV5-4 and TRBJ2-1; 12 nucleotides agree with TRBD2. The trim removed 5 bases at V and 7 bases at J, leaving 7 bases unmatched. Germline V CDR1 and CDR2: SGHNT, YYREEE (reference sequence). CDR3 size: 15 residues. The CDR3 spells CASRNPGLAGNEQFF. The CDR3 nucleotides read TGTGCCAGCAGAAATCCGGGACTAGCGGGTAATGAGCAGTTCTTC. Supplemented by reference TRBV5-4 and TRBJ2-1, the full variable domain reads ETGVTQSPTHLIKTRGQQVTLRCSSQSGHNTVSWYQQALGQGPQFIFQYYREEENGRGNFPPRFSGLQFPNYSSELNVNALELDDSALYLCASRNPGLAGNEQFFGPGTRLTVL.

The chain is built from TRBV7-8 and TRBJ1-2; weak D call: TRBD1 (5 bases). Germline V lookup: CDR1 SGHVS, CDR2 FQNEAQ. Trimming removed 3 bases at V and 6 bases at J, with 11 bases between. This CDR3 comprises 13 residues. This CDR3 is CASSLMGRNGYTF. Written as DNA, the CDR3 is TGTGCCAGCAGCTTGATGGGGCGGAATGGCTACACCTTC. Full variable domain (rest looked up from reference TRBV7-8 and TRBJ1-2): GAGVSQSPRYKVAKRGQDVALRCDPISGHVSLFWYQQALGQGPEFLTYFQNEAQLDKSGLPSDRFFAERPEGSVSTLKIQRTQQEDSAVYLCASSLMGRNGYTFGSGTRLTVV.

The CDR3 DNA follows: TGTGCCAGCAGCCAAGCGCCGGTAAACACAGATACGCAGTATTTT. Translating gives CASSQAPVNTDTQYF. J is TRBJ2-3 and V is TRBV4-2; no reliable D call. CDR1 LGHNA and CDR2 YNFKEQ come from the germline V gene. The V end lost 1 base, the J end lost 2 bases, and 10 bases lay between the germline ends. This CDR3 spans 15 amino acids.

The chain has TRBV5-4 and TRBJ2-5; D may be TRBD2 (6 bases). The CDR3 extends over 13 amino acids. V was clipped by 6 bases and J by 5 bases, with 14 bases between them. Germline values: CDR1 SGHNT, CDR2 YYREEE (reference sequence). The CDR3 loop is CASTRAGTETQYF. Written as DNA, the CDR3 is TGTGCCAGCACCCGAGCGGGTACGGAGACCCAGTACTTC.

The chain recombines TRBV21-1 with TRBJ2-7; the table's D call, TRBD1, was not checked against the DNA. TRBV21-1 is a pseudogene. CDR3 size: 15 residues. This chain's CDR3 is CASSAGQGKTYEQYF. The CDR3 DNA reads as TGTGCCAGCAGCGCAGGACAGGGAAAGACATACGAGCAGTACTTC.

This clone was observed a few times. The rearrangement uses TRBV27 and TRBJ2-7, with 11 bases that match TRBD1. The germline CDR1 and CDR2 sequences are MNHEY and SMNVEV (reference sequence). This CDR3 is 15 amino acids long. With V trimmed by 4 bases and J by 3 bases, 5 bases remained unmatched. CDR3 loop: CASSYSGTGGYEQYF. The CDR3, as DNA: TGTGCCAGCAGTTATTCCGGGACAGGGGGCTACGAGCAGTACTTC.

The chain couples TRBV5-8 to TRBJ1-4, with TRBD1 as a possible D gene (6 bases). Trimming took off 2 bases at V and 5 bases at J, with 22 bases between the two ends. There are 18 residues in the CDR3. Germline values: CDR1 SGHTS, CDR2 YDEGEE. The CDR3 sequence is CASSLGGGYDSLNEKLFF. Written as DNA, the CDR3 is TGTGCCAGCAGCTTAGGGGGTGGATATGACAGCCTGAATGAAAAACTGTTTTTT.

Concerning this clone itself: The same CDR3 also results from other DNA sequences found in this sample. V usage is TRBV6-6 and J usage is TRBJ1-5, with a possible D match to TRBD1 (5 bases). From germline, CDR1 is MNHNY and CDR2 SVGAGI (reference sequence). The length of the CDR3 is 13 residues. V lost 2 bases, J lost 6 bases, and 8 bases lay in between. CDR3 sequence (DNA): TGTGCCAGCAGTTACGGGGGAGGTCAGCCCCAGCATTTT. Protein sequence: CASSYGGGQPQHF.

This chain uses TRBV25-1 with TRBJ1-4; D is uncertain. Germline values: CDR1 MGHDK, CDR2 SYGVNS. The CDR3 is 18 amino acids. Trimming pared 1 base from V and 7 bases from J, leaving 22 bases between. The CDR3 sequence is CASSESGTTHLGGEKLFF. CDR3 coding DNA: TGTGCCAGCAGTGAATCCGGAACGACACACCTCGGAGGTGAAAAACTGTTTTTT. Variable domain in full (rest from reference TRBV25-1 and TRBJ1-4): EADIYQTPRYLVIGTGKKITLECSQTMGHDKMYWYQQDPGMELHLIHYSYGVNSTEKGDLSSESTVSRIRTEHFPLTLESARPSHTSQYLCASSESGTTHLGGEKLFFGSGTQLSVL.